These 30 T cell receptor beta chains were sequenced from one sample in a study of response to subunit inactivated influenza vaccine. TCRdb re-called the RT-PCR reads through MiXCR, storing one row per CDR3 protein. The data hold around 200,000 distinct CDR3 sequences, with approximately 12% observed a single time. These same data were also listed under a study on T cells expressing NK-cell markers. According to that study: Template switching by 5'RACE with UMIs generated the TCR beta cDNA.

The sequenced sample was CD8+ T cells sorted from PBMCs, obtained 11 to 12 days after vaccination. Receptors originate from a man aged 50-60 years who received an inactivated influenza vaccine.

The rearrangement uses TRBV15 and TRBJ2-7; D gene ambiguous. Germline values: CDR1 LNHNV, CDR2 YYDKDF (reference sequence). This CDR3 has 16 residues. The V end was cut by 3 bases, the J end by 2 bases, with 17 bases between. The DNA of the CDR3 is TGTGCCACCAGCAGTGGACCAACAGAGAGAGCCTACGAGCAGTACTTC. It encodes CATSSGPTERAYEQYF.

This clonotype was detected only a few times. The genes are TRBV29-1 and TRBJ2-1; D gene uncertain. Deletions cut 7 bases from V and 7 bases from J, with 5 bases between. The CDR3 is made up of 9 amino acids. The germline gives CDR1 SQVTM, CDR2 ANQGSEA. CDR3 in DNA: TGCAGCGCGGATAATGAGCAGTTCTTC. Protein sequence: CSADNEQFF.

This clonotype was seen a few times. The chain links TRBV19 to TRBJ1-1; 7 bases align to TRBD1. The CDR3 length is 18 residues. V shed 5 bases and J 0 bases; nucleotides not matched to a gene: 15. Looked up from germline, CDR1 is LNHDA and CDR2 is SQIVND (reference sequence). CDR3 loop: CASSSTDRVGYMNTEAFF. The CDR3 region has the DNA TGTGCCAGTAGTTCCACCGACAGGGTAGGCTACATGAACACTGAAGCTTTCTTT.

The CDR3 loop is CASSFSRGRGEETQYF. The CDR3 coding sequence is TGTGCCAGCAGCTTCTCCCGGGGCAGGGGAGAGGAGACCCAGTACTTC. This chain uses TRBV7-9 with TRBJ2-5, with D tentatively TRBD1 (6 bases). Per germline, CDR1 SEHNR and CDR2 FQNEAQ (reference sequence). The length of the CDR3 is 16 residues. The V end was cut by 3 bases, the J end by 5 bases, with 19 bases between.

This clonotype was seen a handful of times. The V and J genes are TRBV19 and TRBJ2-7; a possible D gene is TRBD1 (6 bases). Looked up from germline, CDR1 is LNHDA and CDR2 is SQIVND (reference sequence). Deletions cut 6 bases from V and 5 bases from J, with 14 bases between. The CDR3 spans 13 residues. As DNA, the CDR3 is TGTGCCAGTAGGTCCAGGGGACGGGACGAGCAGTACTTC. Translated, it gives CASRSRGRDEQYF.

The V and J genes are TRBV24-1 and TRBJ2-7; D remains unclear. The CDR3 totals 16 residues. The V end lost 7 bases, the J end lost 1 base, and 19 bases lay between the germline ends. Germline assignment: CDR1 KGHDR and CDR2 SFDVKD. In DNA, the CDR3 is TGTGCCACCAGAGGCCAAAGGTCCCCGAGATCCTACGAGCAGTACTTC. The encoded protein is CATRGQRSPRSYEQYF.

The rearrangement joins TRBV4-2 to TRBJ2-1; 8 positions agree with TRBD1. This CDR3 has 17 amino acids. With 0 bases clipped from V and 8 bases from J, the junction kept 12 bases outside the gene matches. Germline CDR1 is LGHNA and CDR2 is YNFKEQ. CDR3 amino acids: CASSQEQGENLGDEQFF. The CDR3 DNA sequence: TGTGCCAGCAGCCAAGAACAGGGGGAGAACTTAGGGGATGAGCAGTTCTTC.

The rearrangement uses TRBV4-2 and TRBJ2-5, with 8 bases matching TRBD2. V lost 0 bases, J lost 3 bases, and 9 bases stayed unmatched. This CDR3 region has 17 residues. Germline CDR1 and CDR2: LGHNA and YNFKEQ. CDR3 amino acids: CASSQDGTGGREETQYF. The DNA for the CDR3 is TGTGCCAGCAGCCAAGATGGAACGGGGGGGCGTGAAGAGACCCAGTACTTC.

The gene calls are TRBV20-1 and TRBJ1-5, with TRBD1 identical over 8 bases. The CDR3 runs 14 residues. Germline CDR1 is DFQATT and CDR2 is SNEGSKA (reference sequence). V lost 7 bases and J lost 7; bases outside the gene matches: 12. Written as DNA, the CDR3 is TGCAGTGAGGGGCCAACAGGGGGAGGGCAGCCCCAGCATTTT. It translates to CSEGPTGGGQPQHF.

A few counts support this clonotype. V and J are TRBV12-3 or TRBV12-4 and TRBJ2-7; possibly TRBD1 or TRBD2 for D (5 bases each). This CDR3 contains 14 residues. Trimming took 2 bases from V and 3 from J, leaving 11 bases between them. The CDR3 spells CASSLYLGVYEQYF. The CDR3 nucleotides are TGTGCCAGCAGTTTATACCTGGGGGTCTACGAGCAGTACTTC.

This clonotype was detected a few times. The V and J genes are TRBV20-1 and TRBJ2-7; D call uncertain. The CDR3 contains 13 residues. Germline V CDR1 and CDR2: DFQATT, SNEGSKA (reference sequence). The ends were cut back, 3 bases at V and 0 bases at J, with 9 bases in the middle. The CDR3 loop reads CSASSTSSYEQYF. Here the CDR3 DNA reads TGCAGTGCTAGTTCCACAAGCTCCTACGAGCAGTACTTC.

CDR3 region: CARSGERSYNEQFF. CDR3 DNA sequence: TGTGCCAGAAGCGGGGAGAGATCCTACAATGAGCAGTTCTTC. The chain is built from TRBV4-2 and TRBJ2-1; 7 positions match TRBD2. With V trimmed by 9 bases and J by 1 base, 6 bases remained unmatched. The CDR3 sequence is 14 residues long. The germline gives CDR1 LGHNA, CDR2 YNFKEQ.

This sequence joins TRBV6-5 and TRBJ2-1; no firm D call. Trimming cost V 0 bases and J 11 bases, with 5 bases left between them. The germline V gene has CDR1 MNHEY and CDR2 SVGAGI. The CDR3 runs 11 residues. The CDR3 coding sequence is TGTGCCAGCAGTTACTCGATGAAGCAGTTCTTC. This sequence encodes CASSYSMKQFF.

This clonotype was counted a few times. This chain joins TRBV12-3 or TRBV12-4 and TRBJ1-5, with D perhaps matching TRBD1 (5 bases). The V gene lost 5 bases and the J gene lost 7 bases, with 12 bases spanning the gap. The CDR3 runs to 13 residues. For the CDR3, the DNA is TGTGCCAGCAGTATCACAGGTCAACAGCCCCAGCATTTT. Its protein is CASSITGQQPQHF.

There are a few counts of this clonotype. V and J are TRBV5-6 and TRBJ2-5, with D possibly matching TRBD2 (5 bases). Germline V lookup: CDR1 SGHDT, CDR2 YYEEEE. The ends were cut back, 3 bases at V and 5 bases at J, with 14 bases in the middle. The CDR3 is made up of 14 amino acids. For the CDR3, the DNA is TGTGCCAGCAGCTCCGACTACAGCTTGGAGACCCAGTACTTC. Translation gives CASSSDYSLETQYF.

V usage is TRBV7-9 and J usage is TRBJ1-5; 8 bases align to TRBD1. The CDR3 totals 17 residues. Germline V lookup: CDR1 SEHNR, CDR2 FQNEAQ (reference sequence). Losses at the gene ends were 4 bases for V and 5 bases for J; bases not matched to a gene: 13. The CDR3 protein is CASSSLKDRAGHQPQHF. CDR3 coding DNA: TGTGCCAGCAGCTCCCTCAAGGACAGGGCAGGTCATCAGCCCCAGCATTTT.

Only a few counts were recorded for this clonotype. The chain carries TRBV11-2 and TRBJ2-7; 9 positions match TRBD2. The length of the CDR3 is 18 residues. Trimming at V came to 1 base and at J to 3 bases, leaving 13 bases not matched to a gene. The germline gives CDR1 SGHAT, CDR2 FQNNGV. CDR3 amino acids: CASSLGPMAGGPGYEQYF. In nucleotides, the CDR3 is TGTGCCAGCAGCTTAGGACCTATGGCGGGGGGGCCTGGCTACGAGCAGTACTTC.

This clonotype was counted at least ten times. The gene calls are TRBV12-3 or TRBV12-4 and TRBJ2-5; 9 nucleotides match TRBD1. V shed 4 bases, J shed 5 bases, and the junction held 5 bases outside the gene matches. The CDR3 spans 14 residues. DNA for the CDR3: TGTGCCAGCAGTTCGGACAGGGGAGGGGAGACCCAGTACTTC. It yields the protein CASSSDRGGETQYF.

This clonotype was counted between two and nine times. This chain uses TRBV11-2 with TRBJ2-1; unclear D gene. The CDR3 totals 13 residues. Trimming pared 0 bases from V and 1 base from J, leaving 1 base between. Germline CDR1 reads SGHAT; CDR2 reads FQNNGV. In DNA form, the CDR3 reads TGTGCCAGCAGCTTAGAATCCTACAATGAGCAGTTCTTC. Its protein product is CASSLESYNEQFF.

This clonotype was observed a handful of times. V is TRBV20-1 and J is TRBJ2-7, with TRBD1 as a possible D gene (5 bases). Germline V gives CDR1 DFQATT, CDR2 SNEGSKA (reference sequence). Trimming took off 3 bases at V and 6 bases at J, with 18 bases between the two ends. The CDR3 totals 14 residues. CDR3 in amino acids: CSARDIQGTGEQYF. CDR3 coding DNA: TGCAGTGCTAGGGACATCCAGGGTACGGGCGAGCAGTACTTC.

This chain links TRBV28 with TRBJ2-7; 10 bases line up with TRBD2. In germline, CDR1 is MDHEN, CDR2 SYDVKM. The CDR3 has 17 residues. Losses at the gene ends were 1 base for V and 3 bases for J; bases not matched to a gene: 9. The CDR3 DNA reads TGTGCCAGCAGTTTATCTATCCTAGCGGGAGTCAACTACGAGCAGTACTTC. This translates into CASSLSILAGVNYEQYF.

As regards this clonotype: No conserved phenylalanine or tryptophan ends this CDR3, so it is likely a read error. The chain couples TRBV19 to TRBJ2-7, with 7 bases aligning to TRBD2. The CDR3 consists of 16 residues. In germline, CDR1 is LNHDA, CDR2 SQIVND (reference sequence). The V segment lost 4 bases and the J segment 0 bases; nucleotides outside the gene matches: 9. The DNA of the CDR3 is TGTGCCAGTAGTACTCCGTATAGCGGGCGCTCCTACGAGCAGTACTTA. It yields the protein CASSTPYSGRSYEQYL.

As for this clonotype: A much larger clone differs from this one at a single base, so this may be a read error. The chain recombines TRBV28 with TRBJ2-1, with D perhaps given as TRBD1 or TRBD2 (6 bases each). CDR3 length: 14 residues. Germline V CDR1 and CDR2: MDHEN, SYDVKM. The CDR3 DNA sequence: TGTGCCAGCAGCCGCGGGACAAAATCCGATGAGCAGCTCTTC. As protein: CASSRGTKSDEQLF.

This clonotype appeared a few times. V is TRBV10-3 and J is TRBJ2-3; 8 nucleotides line up with TRBD2. CDR3 length equals 15 residues. From germline, CDR1 is ENHRY and CDR2 SYGVKD. V dropped 2 bases and J dropped 2; count of bases not matched to a gene: 3. The CDR3, as DNA: TGTGCCATCAGTGAGGCCGGGGGGGACACAGATACGCAGTATTTT. Translating it yields CAISEAGGDTDTQYF.

This clonotype was seen ten or more times. This chain uses TRBV11-2 with TRBJ2-1, with D perhaps assigned TRBD1 or TRBD2 (5 bases each). CDR3 length: 16 residues. The germline V gene has CDR1 SGHAT and CDR2 FQNNGV. V was shortened by 2 bases and J by 7 bases, with 18 bases between the two germline ends. In DNA form, the CDR3 reads TGTGCCAGCAGCTTAAGAGGTGGGGGTACTTTTAATGAGCAGTTCTTC. As protein: CASSLRGGGTFNEQFF.

This clonotype was seen at least ten times. V and J are TRBV2 and TRBJ2-4, with TRBD1 identical over 9 bases. The J segment lost 4 bases and the V segment lost 1 base, leaving 2 bases of the junction unmatched. Germline CDR1 SNHLY, CDR2 FYNNEI. CDR3 length equals 15 residues. CDR3 nucleotides: TGTGCCAGCAGTGAAGACAGGGGGCCAAAAAACATTCAGTACTTC. Translation gives CASSEDRGPKNIQYF. Supplemented by reference TRBV2 and TRBJ2-4, the full variable domain reads EPEVTQTPSHQVTQMGQEVILRCVPISNHLYFYWYRQILGQKVEFLVSFYNNEISEKSEIFDDQFSVERPDGSNFTLKIRSTKLEDSAMYFCASSEDRGPKNIQYFGAGTRLSVL.

This clonotype was recorded a few times. The chain employs TRBV28 and TRBJ2-1; 13 bases are shared with TRBD2. With V trimmed by 5 bases and J by 8 bases, 9 bases remained unmatched. The CDR3 contains 16 residues. Germline loops: CDR1 MDHEN, CDR2 SYDVKM. CDR3: CASSLSGLAGDDEQFF. The CDR3 DNA is TGTGCCAGCAGTCTCTCAGGACTAGCGGGAGACGATGAGCAGTTCTTC.

The chain employs TRBV14 and TRBJ1-6, with TRBD1 as a possible D gene (6 bases). In germline, CDR1 is SGHDN, CDR2 FVKESK. V was clipped by 4 bases and J by 4 bases, with 14 bases between them. The CDR3 covers 16 residues. The CDR3 coding sequence is TGTGCCAGCAGCCGCTCACAGGGAGAATATAATTCACCCCTCCACTTT. Its translation is CASSRSQGEYNSPLHF.

This clonotype was observed a handful of times. This sequence joins TRBV12-3 or TRBV12-4 and TRBJ2-1, with D uncertain. This CDR3 is 14 amino acids long. Deletions cut 1 base from V and 7 bases from J, with 11 bases between. Here the CDR3 reads CASSLDGRLNEQFF. Written as DNA, the CDR3 is TGTGCCAGCAGTTTAGACGGCCGATTAAATGAGCAGTTCTTC.

This clonotype came up a few times. The gene calls are TRBV11-2 and TRBJ2-5; tentatively, D is TRBD2 (5 bases). Trimming removed 1 base at V and 5 bases at J, with 11 bases between. The germline V gene has CDR1 SGHAT and CDR2 FQNNGV. The CDR3 length is 14 residues. CDR3: CASSLGGPGETQYF. The DNA for the CDR3 is TGTGCCAGCAGCTTAGGGGGTCCGGGGGAGACCCAGTACTTC.